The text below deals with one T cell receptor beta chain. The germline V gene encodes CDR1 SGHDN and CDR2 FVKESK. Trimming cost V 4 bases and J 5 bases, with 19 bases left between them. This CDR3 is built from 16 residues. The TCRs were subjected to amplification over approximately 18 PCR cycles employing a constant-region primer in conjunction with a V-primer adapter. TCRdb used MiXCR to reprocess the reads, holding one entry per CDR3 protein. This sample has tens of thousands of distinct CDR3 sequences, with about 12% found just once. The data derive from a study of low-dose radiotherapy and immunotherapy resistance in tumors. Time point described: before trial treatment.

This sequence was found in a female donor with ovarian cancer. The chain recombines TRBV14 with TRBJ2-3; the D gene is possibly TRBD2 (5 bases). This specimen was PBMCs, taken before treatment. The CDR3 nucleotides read TGTGCCAGCAGCCTCCTCAGGCTACGGGATCAAGATACGCAGTATTTT. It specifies CASSLLRLRDQDTQYF. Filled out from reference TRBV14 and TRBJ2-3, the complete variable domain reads EAGVTQFPSHSVIEKGQTVTLRCDPISGHDNLYWYRRVMGKEIKFLLHFVKESKQDESGMPNNRFLAERTGGTYSTLKVQPAELEDSGVYFCASSLLRLRDQDTQYFGPGTRLTVL.